This T cell receptor (beta chain) stems from a study of shared clonotypes between healthy human individuals. Using about 0.2 ug DNA, 25,000 to 35,000 T cell genomes, the sorted-subset replicate PCRs were run. The repertoire was sequenced with immunoSEQ multiplex PCR; TCRdb's copy has only in-frame clones and lacks some. There are roughly 1,100,000 clones in the sample; 70% to 80% occur only once, and approximately 1.5% lies in the top ten. Only Caucasian adults living in Nashville, Tennessee served as donors. The specimen was memory CD4+ T cells sorted from blood. Described subset: CD45RA-negative fraction. The receptor's source is a young man in good health.

CDR3 loop: CASSRGLAQETQYF. The DNA of the CDR3 is TGTGCCAGCAGCCGGGGACTAGCGCAAGAGACCCAGTACTTC. The gene calls are TRBV5-4 and TRBJ2-5; TRBD2 matches 10 bases. The V and J ends lost 4 bases and 2 bases, in that order; junction bases with no gene match: 2. Germline lookup yields CDR1 SGHNT and CDR2 YYREEE (reference sequence). CDR3 length: 14 amino acids.